This TCR beta chain came from a study of early T cells in non-severe SARS-CoV-2 infection (dated by TCRdb to the early 2020s). With regard to the full study: TCR sequencing used bulk RNA from unsorted whole blood, so alpha and beta chains could not be paired. The study at large found these results: VDJdb matching was skewed toward anti-spike CD8 responses and likely underestimated virus-specific expansions by missing private and CD4 specificities.

This clonotype showed up many times. The clone's antigen remains unknown. No base quality values were provided; no much bigger clone lies one nucleotide off. A case-control design nested within a healthcare worker cohort in London, UK, was used, with weekly nasopharyngeal swab PCR tests and blood sampling performed. Healthcare workers were recruited between 23 and 31 March 2020, during the week of the UK lockdown, and were followed weekly for up to about 15 weeks. The CDR3 goes from the cysteine to the phenylalanine over 17 residues. The retained sequence is limited to the CDR3, 51 bases, with the frame set at the first base. V was cut back by 3 bases and J by 2 bases, leaving a gap of 17 bases between them. The library was obtained by 5' RACE. Sequencing was carried out with a NextSeq 500. Unique molecular identifiers were attached to individual cDNA molecules in the TCR library protocol so that sequencing error and PCR bias could be corrected. TCR alpha and beta chains were both sequenced, and the abundances of alpha and beta sequences in each sample were closely correlated with each other. The study's own analysis went as follows. Decombinator V4 was used to annotate the V gene, J gene and CDR3 of the TCR sequences. TCRs were defined as expanded if a significant change between any two time points was detected under a Poisson model with p below 0.0001. TCR abundances were normalised to the total number of TCRs sequenced in each sample and reported as counts per million. TRAV1-2 paired with TRAJ12, TRAJ20 or TRAJ33 defined MAIT TCRs, while TRAV10 paired with TRAJ18 defined iNKT TCRs. A search of VDJdb, accessed on 1 November 2021, was run for TCRs annotated to CMV, EBV and SARS-CoV-2, with TCRs annotated for multiple antigens excluded. In TCRdb, the public reads were trimmed at Q25 with fastp and aligned with MiXCR, with productive beta chains retained. Rows are unified per CDR3 protein, each entry keeping the most common DNA and genes. The V and J calls come from TCRdb's annotation, not from the publication. The sample records under 70,000 distinct CDR3 sequences, about 5.6% of which are singletons. The leading ten clones occupy 6.8% of the sample.

Here the chain combines TRBV12-3 or TRBV12-4 and TRBJ2-1, with TRBD1 perhaps the D gene, on 7 matching bases. The sample comprised whole blood. This TCR derives from an adult who was a healthcare worker with PCR-confirmed SARS-CoV-2 infection or an uninfected control (not recorded which). The CDR3: CASSFIGGGATYNEQFF. The sequenced DNA is TGTGCCAGCAGTTTTATAGGGGGCGGGGCCACCTACAATGAGCAGTTCTTC.